One and the same sample provided the 7 T cell receptor beta chains below, sequenced in a study of PD-1 blockade in classical Hodgkin lymphoma. Time point here: newly diagnosed, previously untreated cHL patient sample. Sequencing was performed with immunoSEQ multiplex PCR; in TCRdb, only in-frame clones are kept and a portion is missing. This table holds 70,000 or so clones, over 85% found once. What was sequenced was peripheral blood mononuclear cells (PBMCs). These receptors were obtained from a human donor with classical Hodgkin lymphoma.

The chain is built from TRBV5-4 and TRBJ2-1; 11 bases align to TRBD2. The trim removed 4 bases at V and 1 base at J, leaving 4 bases unmatched. Germline V CDR1 and CDR2: SGHNT, YYREEE (reference sequence). The CDR3 runs to 16 residues. This chain's CDR3 is CASSPGLAASYNEQFF. DNA of the CDR3: TGTGCCAGCAGCCCGGGACTAGCGGCTTCCTACAATGAGCAGTTCTTC.

V and J are TRBV6-6 and TRBJ1-6, with 10 bases fitting TRBD1. This CDR3 has 16 residues. Germline V lookup: CDR1 MNHNY, CDR2 SVGAGI (reference sequence). J was trimmed by 7 bases and V by 6 bases; bases with no gene match: 9. DNA of the CDR3: TGTGCCAGCAGCCCAAGGACAGGGGGGAGGAATTCACCCCTCCACTTT. Translation: CASSPRTGGRNSPLHF.

The chain carries TRBV10-3 and TRBJ2-7; TRBD2 aligns across 11 bases. Looked up from germline, CDR1 is ENHRY and CDR2 is SYGVKD. The CDR3 is made up of 14 amino acids. The V and J ends lost 5 bases and 2 bases, in that order; junction bases with no gene match: 2. The CDR3 nucleotides are TGTGCCATCAGTCCTAGCGGGAGGACCTACGAGCAGTACTTC. It codes for CAISPSGRTYEQYF.

This clone was recorded once. The rearrangement joins TRBV6-1 to TRBJ2-1; D is unresolved. In germline, CDR1 is MNHNS, CDR2 SASEGT. V shed 2 bases and J shed 6 bases, with 11 bases lying between them. This CDR3 is built from 14 residues. The CDR3 region has the DNA TGTGCCAGCAGTGAACGAGGAACACCCAATGAGCAGTTCTTC. This translates into CASSERGTPNEQFF.

V gene TRBV5-6 combines with J gene TRBJ1-4; TRBD1 matches at 7 bases. This CDR3 is built from 16 residues. With 1 base clipped from V and 0 bases from J, the junction kept 3 bases outside the gene matches. Germline V CDR1 and CDR2: SGHDT, YYEEEE. Here the CDR3 DNA reads TGTGCCAGCAGCTTGCGGGACAGAGCAACTAATGAAAAACTGTTTTTT. It codes for CASSLRDRATNEKLFF.

The chain combines TRBV7-2 with TRBJ2-3, with 9 bases that match TRBD2. From germline, CDR1 is SGHTA and CDR2 FQGNSA. CDR3 length: 16 residues. J was trimmed by 7 bases and V by 5 bases; bases with no gene match: 13. The CDR3, as DNA: TGTGCCAGCAGCCCAATAGCGGGGGCCCGTCGGAATACGCAGTATTTT. This translates into CASSPIAGARRNTQYF.

V is TRBV11-2 and J is TRBJ2-1; 12 bases match TRBD2. V trimming: 7 bases; J trimming: 7 bases; junction bases outside the gene matches: 8. CDR3 length equals 15 residues. The germline V gene has CDR1 SGHAT and CDR2 FQNNGV. In DNA, the CDR3 is TGTGCCAGCATTCCTCTAGCGGGAGGGCCTAATGAGCAGTTCTTC. Its translation is CASIPLAGGPNEQFF.